These 32 T cell receptor beta chains were sequenced from one sample in a study of CD8 T cells in Susac syndrome. The authors reverse transcribed roughly 0.5 to 1 ug RNA with random hexamers. Via MiXCR, TCRdb re-called the immunoSEQ multiplex PCR reads, giving one row per CDR3 protein. The data contain approximately 180,000 distinct CDR3 sequences, roughly 90% of them singletons. The sample was CD4+ T cells from PBMCs. These receptors all come from a human donor with Susac syndrome.

The chain is built from TRBV20-1 and TRBJ1-5; D gene unclear. The CDR3 totals 12 residues. Germline CDR1 and CDR2: DFQATT and SNEGSKA (reference sequence). V dropped 2 bases and J dropped 7 bases, with 9 bases sitting between them. Here the CDR3 DNA reads TGCAGTGCTAGAAGGGTTGGCCAGCCCCAGCATTTT. It translates to CSARRVGQPQHF.

The rearrangement joins TRBV28 to TRBJ2-7, with 7 bases lining up with TRBD1. The germline gives CDR1 MDHEN, CDR2 SYDVKM. The CDR3 sequence is 15 residues long. V lost 1 base to trimming and J lost 3 bases; unmatched junction nucleotides: 6. The CDR3 nucleotides are TGTGCCAGCAGTTTATCTGGACAGGCCCACTACGAGCAGTACTTC. Translation: CASSLSGQAHYEQYF.

The V and J genes are TRBV6-5 and TRBJ2-7; D is perhaps TRBD1 (6 bases). Germline values: CDR1 MNHEY, CDR2 SVGAGI. The V gene lost 0 bases and the J gene lost 2 bases, with 11 bases spanning the gap. The CDR3 is made up of 15 amino acids. This chain's CDR3 is CASSYSRQEAYEQYF. The CDR3 nucleotides are TGTGCCAGCAGTTACTCGAGACAGGAGGCCTACGAGCAGTACTTC.

The V gene is TRBV28, the J gene TRBJ2-2; D tentatively fits TRBD1 or TRBD2 (5 bases each). With 8 bases removed from V and 10 bases from J, the gap between germline ends came to 17 bases. Germline V lookup: CDR1 MDHEN, CDR2 SYDVKM. CDR3 length: 13 amino acids. As DNA, the CDR3 is TGTGCCAGCCTTCACAGTTTGGGGACGGAGCTGTTTTTT. It codes for CASLHSLGTELFF.

V usage is TRBV27 and J usage is TRBJ2-5, with 8 positions matching TRBD1. After removal of 4 bases from V and 7 bases from J, the junction contained 11 bases not matched to a gene. Germline V CDR1 and CDR2: MNHEY, SMNVEV (reference sequence). This CDR3 spans 15 amino acids. The CDR3 DNA sequence: TGTGCCAGCAGTTCTGGGACAGGAGCTGAGGGGACCCAGTACTTC. This translates into CASSSGTGAEGTQYF.

The rearrangement joins TRBV10-3 to TRBJ1-6; 10 nucleotides match TRBD1. V gave up 11 bases and J gave up 5 bases; unmatched junction bases: 12. CDR1 is ENHRY and CDR2 is SYGVKD in the germline V gene. CDR3 length: 16 amino acids. The CDR3 sequence is CAVKDPGTGDNSPLHF. CDR3 nucleotides: TGTGCCGTAAAGGACCCCGGGACAGGGGATAATTCACCCCTCCACTTT.

The V and J genes are TRBV3-1 and TRBJ1-1; 8 positions match TRBD1. Germline loops: CDR1 LGHDT, CDR2 YNNKEL (reference sequence). The CDR3 is 16 residues long. Losses at the gene ends were 4 bases for V and 0 bases for J; bases not matched to a gene: 7. CDR3 DNA sequence: TGTGCCAGCAGCCCACGACAGGGGTATATGAACACTGAAGCTTTCTTT. Residues: CASSPRQGYMNTEAFF.

The chain combines TRBV28 with TRBJ2-7; D might be TRBD2 (6 bases). This CDR3 region has 14 residues. Germline CDR1 reads MDHEN; CDR2 reads SYDVKM. V lost 4 bases and J 5 bases, leaving 15 bases between the germline ends. CDR3 amino acids: CASSSLGGRDEQYF. DNA for the CDR3: TGTGCCAGCAGTTCGCTGGGGGGAAGGGACGAGCAGTACTTC.

The chain is built from TRBV28 and TRBJ1-5; D gene ambiguous. The CDR3 sequence is 12 residues long. Trimming cost V 4 bases and J 3 bases, with 4 bases left between them. In germline, CDR1 is MDHEN, CDR2 SYDVKM. The CDR3 loop is CASSSNNQPQHF. CDR3 coding DNA: TGTGCCAGCAGTTCAAACAATCAGCCCCAGCATTTT.

This clonotype was counted between two and nine times. V usage is TRBV4-2 and J usage is TRBJ2-5; no clear D gene. V was pared by 4 bases and J by 1 base, with 7 bases between. Per germline, CDR1 LGHNA and CDR2 YNFKEQ. The CDR3 has 13 amino acids. Here the CDR3 DNA reads TGTGCCAGCAGCCTTAGAGGCCAAGAGACCCAGTACTTC. As protein: CASSLRGQETQYF.

The V gene is TRBV7-9, the J gene TRBJ2-1; possible D gene TRBD2, 6 bases. Looked up from germline, CDR1 is SEHNR and CDR2 is FQNEAQ (reference sequence). V was cut by 4 bases and J by 12 bases, with 10 bases left in between. The CDR3 extends over 11 amino acids. Written as DNA, the CDR3 is TGTGCCAGCAGCTCCCGGGACTGGCAGTTCTTC. Its protein is CASSSRDWQFF.

The V gene is TRBV7-9, the J gene TRBJ2-5; 7 nucleotides align to TRBD1. The CDR3 extends over 14 amino acids. Per germline, CDR1 SEHNR and CDR2 FQNEAQ (reference sequence). Germline trimming cut 1 base from V and 5 bases from J; bases unmatched to any gene: 4. CDR3 in amino acids: CASSLEYRGETQYF. DNA for the CDR3: TGTGCCAGCAGCTTAGAATACAGGGGCGAGACCCAGTACTTC.

The DNA of the CDR3 is TGTGCCAGCTCACCCGGGAGTCAGGGGAACTATGGCTACACCTTC. This translates into CASSPGSQGNYGYTF. The chain recombines TRBV18 with TRBJ1-2, with D perhaps TRBD1 (6 bases). The CDR3 has 15 amino acids. Per germline, CDR1 KGHSH and CDR2 LQKENI. Trimming pared 3 bases from V and 2 bases from J, leaving 13 bases between.

This clonotype was detected a few times. This sequence joins TRBV20-1 and TRBJ2-5; D not certain. Germline CDR1 DFQATT, CDR2 SNEGSKA (reference sequence). The V and J ends lost 0 bases and 5 bases respectively, with 7 bases between them. CDR3 length: 12 residues. The chain's CDR3 is CSARDVEETQYF. The CDR3 DNA reads as TGCAGTGCTAGAGATGTTGAGGAGACCCAGTACTTC.

This chain uses TRBV2 with TRBJ2-1, with 7 bases matching TRBD1. Looked up from germline, CDR1 is SNHLY and CDR2 is FYNNEI. CDR3 length equals 11 residues. J gave up 15 bases and V 6 bases, and 8 bases lay outside the gene matches. The CDR3: CASREGAFGFF. The CDR3 DNA reads TGTGCCAGCAGAGAGGGGGCCTTCGGGTTCTTC. The complete variable domain, with remaining parts taken from reference TRBV2 and TRBJ2-1, reads EPEVTQTPSHQVTQMGQEVILRCVPISNHLYFYWYRQILGQKVEFLVSFYNNEISEKSEIFDDQFSVERPDGSNFTLKIRSTKLEDSAMYFCASREGAFGFFGPGTRLTVL.

The rearrangement links TRBV18 to TRBJ2-3, with 7 bases fitting TRBD1. The germline CDR1 and CDR2 sequences are KGHSH and LQKENI. V gave up 0 bases and J gave up 4 bases; unmatched junction bases: 7. The CDR3 contains 16 residues. CDR3 residues: CASSPPSQGLADTQYF. In DNA, the CDR3 is TGTGCCAGCTCACCACCGTCACAGGGGTTGGCAGATACGCAGTATTTT.

The chain links TRBV7-9 to TRBJ2-1; D is unclear. This CDR3 comprises 11 residues. From germline, CDR1 is SEHNR and CDR2 FQNEAQ (reference sequence). V was cut by 5 bases and J by 7 bases, with 6 bases left in between. The CDR3 loop is CASSNENEQFF. CDR3 DNA sequence: TGTGCCAGCAGCAATGAAAATGAGCAGTTCTTC. The full variable domain, completed using reference TRBV7-9 and TRBJ2-1, is DTGVSQNPRHKITKRGQNVTFRCDPISEHNRLYWYRQTLGQGPEFLTYFQNEAQLEKSRLLSDRFSAERPKGSFSTLEIQRTEQGDSAMYLCASSNENEQFFGPGTRLTVL.

The J gene is TRBJ2-5, the V gene TRBV5-1; unclear D gene. The V gene lost 4 bases and the J gene lost 3 bases, with 4 bases spanning the gap. The CDR3 sequence is 11 residues long. Germline values: CDR1 SGHRS, CDR2 YFSETQ. The CDR3 sequence: CASSDKETQYF. The CDR3 nucleotides are TGCGCCAGCAGCGATAAAGAGACCCAGTACTTC.

The chain has TRBV6-5 and TRBJ2-3, with D hard to call. The V end lost 0 bases, the J end lost 2 bases, and 9 bases lay between the germline ends. Germline V CDR1 and CDR2: MNHEY, SVGAGI. The CDR3 totals 15 residues. The CDR3, as DNA: TGTGCCAGCAGTTACTCACATGGCGACACAGATACGCAGTATTTT. This translates into CASSYSHGDTDTQYF.

The chain employs TRBV20-1 and TRBJ1-4; D gene ambiguous. Trimming pared 0 bases from V and 4 bases from J, leaving 12 bases between. Germline CDR1 reads DFQATT; CDR2 reads SNEGSKA (reference sequence). The CDR3 consists of 15 residues. The CDR3 DNA follows: TGCAGTGCTAGAGACGCGACACGCGTTAATGAAAAACTGTTTTTT. Translating it yields CSARDATRVNEKLFF.

This chain joins TRBV29-1 and TRBJ2-4; 9 nucleotides line up with TRBD2. The V and J ends lost 7 bases and 8 bases, in that order; junction bases with no gene match: 6. Germline V gives CDR1 SQVTM, CDR2 ANQGSEA. CDR3 length equals 12 residues. Here the CDR3 DNA reads TGCAGCGCTAGGACTAGCGAGGACATTCAGTACTTC. It specifies CSARTSEDIQYF.

The chain recombines TRBV7-3 with TRBJ2-7, with D maybe TRBD2 (5 bases). V lost 5 bases, J lost 0 bases, and 14 bases lay in between. Germline CDR1 reads SGHTA; CDR2 reads FQGTGA. The CDR3 covers 15 residues. CDR3 sequence reads: CASSNAGGPSYEQYF. In nucleotides, the CDR3 is TGTGCCAGCAGCAACGCCGGAGGTCCCTCCTACGAGCAGTACTTC.

The rearrangement joins TRBV20-1 to TRBJ2-5; possibly TRBD1 for D (5 bases). The CDR3 has 12 residues. The V end lost 6 bases, the J end lost 0 bases, and 8 bases lay between the germline ends. Germline values: CDR1 DFQATT, CDR2 SNEGSKA (reference sequence). CDR3 in amino acids: CSATGNQETQYF. The CDR3 DNA reads TGCAGTGCAACAGGAAACCAAGAGACCCAGTACTTC.

The gene calls are TRBV3-1 and TRBJ1-2; the D gene is possibly TRBD1 (6 bases). CDR1 is LGHDT and CDR2 is YNNKEL in the germline V gene (reference sequence). This CDR3 is 14 amino acids long. V was clipped by 4 bases and J by 4 bases, with 13 bases between them. CDR3 amino acids: CASSPVQGSYGYTF. For the CDR3, the DNA is TGTGCCAGCAGCCCGGTACAGGGTTCCTATGGCTACACCTTC.

This chain connects TRBV20-1 to TRBJ2-7; no clear D gene. Germline assignment: CDR1 DFQATT and CDR2 SNEGSKA (reference sequence). The ends were cut back, 0 bases at V and 6 bases at J, with 12 bases in the middle. The CDR3 extends over 13 amino acids. CDR3 nucleotides: TGCAGTGCTAGAGATTCGGGTGCGCCCGAGCAGTACTTC. Amino acid sequence: CSARDSGAPEQYF.

This clonotype turned up a few times. The chain carries TRBV5-1 and TRBJ2-4, with no clear D. Trimming cost V 0 bases and J 13 bases, with 8 bases left between them. The CDR3 is 11 residues long. Germline CDR1 SGHRS, CDR2 YFSETQ. The CDR3 loop is CASSLVSGQYF. The CDR3 DNA reads TGCGCCAGCAGCTTGGTGTCAGGCCAGTACTTC.

This rearrangement joins TRBV3-1 to TRBJ2-7; D ambiguous. The V gene lost 4 bases and the J gene lost 3 bases, with 13 bases spanning the gap. CDR3 length equals 14 residues. From germline, CDR1 is LGHDT and CDR2 YNNKEL (reference sequence). The DNA for the CDR3 is TGTGCCAGCAGCCCTATACGTGGGATCTACGAGCAGTACTTC. Translation gives CASSPIRGIYEQYF.

This chain uses TRBV5-1 with TRBJ2-5, with D perhaps matching TRBD2 (6 bases). Germline V gene sequence: CDR1 SGHRS, CDR2 YFSETQ. Trimming left V 0 bases short and J 5 bases short, with 11 bases between. The CDR3 has 14 residues. The CDR3 coding sequence is TGCGCCAGCAGCTTGGGGTCGGGGGATGAGACCCAGTACTTC. Amino acid sequence: CASSLGSGDETQYF.

The chain employs TRBV5-1 and TRBJ1-6; unclear D gene. The CDR3 is 16 residues long. Deletions cut 0 bases from V and 0 bases from J, with 7 bases between. Per the germline V gene, CDR1 is SGHRS and CDR2 is YFSETQ. CDR3: CASSLEGSSYNSPLHF. Here the CDR3 DNA reads TGCGCCAGCAGCTTGGAAGGGAGCTCCTATAATTCACCCCTCCACTTT.

The V gene is TRBV7-9, the J gene TRBJ2-5, with TRBD1 matching over 9 bases. Per the germline V gene, CDR1 is SEHNR and CDR2 is FQNEAQ (reference sequence). Germline trimming cut 5 bases from V and 3 bases from J; bases unmatched to any gene: 19. The CDR3 contains 19 residues. This CDR3 is CASSPHSIPGTGRKETQYF. CDR3 in DNA: TGTGCCAGCAGCCCCCATTCCATCCCCGGGACAGGGCGAAAAGAGACCCAGTACTTC.

The rearrangement joins TRBV20-1 to TRBJ1-1, with no clear D. The germline CDR1 and CDR2 sequences are DFQATT and SNEGSKA (reference sequence). This CDR3 comprises 12 residues. V was clipped by 3 bases and J by 2 bases, with 7 bases between them. DNA for the CDR3: TGCAGTGCTAGGAGACCAAACACTGAAGCTTTCTTT. This translates into CSARRPNTEAFF.

The chain joins TRBV30 to TRBJ1-2, with TRBD1 identical over 12 bases. Germline assignment: CDR1 GTSNPN and CDR2 SVGIG (reference sequence). This CDR3 comprises 15 residues. V lost 3 bases to trimming and J lost 7 bases; unmatched junction nucleotides: 9. CDR3 sequence: CAWRAVGDRGLGYTF. DNA of the CDR3: TGTGCCTGGAGAGCCGTAGGGGACAGGGGGCTTGGCTACACCTTC.